The sample holds many counts of the clone carrying this T cell receptor (beta chain). Its target is not known. CDR1 and CDR2 (germline): SGHVS, FQNEAQ. This CDR3 region has 14 residues. V was trimmed by 2 bases and J by 2 bases, leaving 10 bases between them. The data are from a study of tumor-infiltrating lymphocytes in primary liver carcinoma. Points from the study as a whole: Among the pair types, tumor region pairs showed more overlap than tumor-adjacent and tumor-blood pairs.

Starting material of around 460 ng total RNA yielded TCR beta cDNA via a constant-region primer. ARM-PCR was slightly modified, and three nested multiplex PCR rounds with it gave rise to the TCR beta libraries. Two initial PCR rounds of about 10 cycles each paired TRBV1-TRBV30 forward primers with a C-beta reverse primer. TCRdb ran MiXCR on the multiplex PCR reads and lists one entry per CDR3 protein. The profile shows about 120,000 distinct CDR3 sequences, around two thirds of them singletons. Co-extraction of RNA and DNA was performed on about 20-33 mg of unsorted bulk tissue. Resection treated the patients' primary liver carcinoma. Samples were taken from five separate regions of every tumor. In every tumor sample, viable tumor cells made up over 80%.

This sequence was found in a woman aged 60-70 years with primary liver carcinoma and hepatitis B virus infection. This chain uses TRBV7-8 with TRBJ2-7; D gene unclear. Sample: liver tumor tissue from sampling region 1. As for subset: tumor region T1, superior pole. This chain's CDR3 is CASSLSDGAYEQYF. CDR3 in DNA: TGTGCCAGCAGCTTATCTGACGGAGCCTACGAGCAGTACTTC.